This T cell receptor (beta chain) is drawn from a study of siplizumab effects on memory and regulatory T cells. Overall study results and limits: Treg-derived clones made up an average of 68.8% of mappable alloreactive CD4+ clones with siplizumab and over 25% in controls. Naive T cells seemed more diverse than memory cells; they also seemed major alloresponse contributors.

The data were produced by immunoSEQ multiplex PCR, yet TCRdb's version contains in-frame clones alone and is incomplete. The table has roughly 93,000 clones, just under 95% seen once; the top ten hold approximately 1.4%. Germline CDR1 and CDR2: SGHRS and YFSETQ. Trimming cost V 4 bases and J 5 bases; bases outside gene matches: 5. The CDR3 sequence is 14 residues long. A note on this clone: What it binds is unknown.

The clonotype originates from a human donor in good health. The J gene is TRBJ2-7, the V gene TRBV5-1; 11 bases line up with TRBD1. Sequencing was done on a sample of non-Treg CD4+ T cells sorted from blood. Here the CDR3 reads CASSPRTGGHEQYF. In nucleotides, the CDR3 is TGCGCCAGCAGCCCCCGGACAGGGGGCCACGAGCAGTACTTC.